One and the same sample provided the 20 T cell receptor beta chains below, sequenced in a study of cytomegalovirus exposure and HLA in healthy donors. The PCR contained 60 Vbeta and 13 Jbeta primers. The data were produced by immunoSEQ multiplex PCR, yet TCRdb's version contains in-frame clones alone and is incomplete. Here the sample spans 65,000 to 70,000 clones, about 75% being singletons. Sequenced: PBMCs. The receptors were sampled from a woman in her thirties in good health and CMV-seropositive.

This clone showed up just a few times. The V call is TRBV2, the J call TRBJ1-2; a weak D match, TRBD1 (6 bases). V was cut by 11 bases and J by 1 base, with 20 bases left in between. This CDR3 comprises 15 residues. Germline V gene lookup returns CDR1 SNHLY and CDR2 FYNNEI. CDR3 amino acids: CAGSNRQADNYGYTF. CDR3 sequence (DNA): TGTGCCGGATCAAATCGACAGGCGGATAACTATGGCTACACCTTC. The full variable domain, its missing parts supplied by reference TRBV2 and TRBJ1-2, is EPEVTQTPSHQVTQMGQEVILRCVPISNHLYFYWYRQILGQKVEFLVSFYNNEISEKSEIFDDQFSVERPDGSNFTLKIRSTKLEDSAMYFCAGSNRQADNYGYTFGSGTRLTVV.

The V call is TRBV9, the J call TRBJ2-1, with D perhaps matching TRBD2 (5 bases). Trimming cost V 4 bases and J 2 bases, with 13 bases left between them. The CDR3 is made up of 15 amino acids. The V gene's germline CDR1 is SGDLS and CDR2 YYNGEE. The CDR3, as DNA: TGTGCCAGCAGCTTGAAGCGGTTCCCCTACAATGAGCAGTTCTTC. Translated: CASSLKRFPYNEQFF.

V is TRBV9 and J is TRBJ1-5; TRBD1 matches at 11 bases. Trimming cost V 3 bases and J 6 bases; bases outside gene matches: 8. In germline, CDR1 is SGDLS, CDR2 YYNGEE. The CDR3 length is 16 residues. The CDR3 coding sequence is TGTGCCAGCAGCGCCCCGGGACAGGGGGTTAGTCAGCCCCAGCATTTT. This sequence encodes CASSAPGQGVSQPQHF.

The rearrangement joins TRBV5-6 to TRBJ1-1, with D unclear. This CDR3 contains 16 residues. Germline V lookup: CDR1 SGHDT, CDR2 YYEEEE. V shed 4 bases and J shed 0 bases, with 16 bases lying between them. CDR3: CASSAAGIGMNTEAFF. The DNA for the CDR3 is TGTGCCAGCAGCGCTGCGGGTATCGGGATGAACACTGAAGCTTTCTTT.

As DNA, the CDR3 is TGTGCCAGCAGCGTAGAACTAGCCTCGGATCTTAGCTCCTACAATGAGCAGTTCTTC. This encodes CASSVELASDLSSYNEQFF. The chain is built from TRBV9 and TRBJ2-1, with TRBD2 as a possible D gene (6 bases). Germline V CDR1 and CDR2: SGDLS, YYNGEE. The CDR3 contains 19 residues. V lost 0 bases and J 0 bases, leaving 19 bases between the germline ends.

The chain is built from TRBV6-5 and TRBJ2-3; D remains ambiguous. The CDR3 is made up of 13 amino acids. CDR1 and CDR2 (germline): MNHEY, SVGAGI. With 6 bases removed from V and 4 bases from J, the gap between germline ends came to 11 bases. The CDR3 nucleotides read TGTGCCAGCAGGGATAGCTCGGCAGATACGCAGTATTTT. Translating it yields CASRDSSADTQYF.

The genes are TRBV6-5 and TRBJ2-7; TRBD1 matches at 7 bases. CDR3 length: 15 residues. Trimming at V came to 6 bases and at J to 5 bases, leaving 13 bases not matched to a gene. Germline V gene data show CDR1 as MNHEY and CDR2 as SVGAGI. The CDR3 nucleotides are TGTGCCAGCAGGACCTTTGAACAGGGGAACAACGAGCAGTACTTC. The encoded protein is CASRTFEQGNNEQYF.

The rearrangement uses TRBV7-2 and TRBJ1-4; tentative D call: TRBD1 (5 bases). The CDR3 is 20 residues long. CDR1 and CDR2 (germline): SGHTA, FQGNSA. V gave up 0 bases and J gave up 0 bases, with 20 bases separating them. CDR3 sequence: CASSLAGPGTPFPTNEKLFF. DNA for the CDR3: TGTGCCAGCAGCTTAGCGGGTCCCGGGACTCCCTTTCCAACTAATGAAAAACTGTTTTTT.

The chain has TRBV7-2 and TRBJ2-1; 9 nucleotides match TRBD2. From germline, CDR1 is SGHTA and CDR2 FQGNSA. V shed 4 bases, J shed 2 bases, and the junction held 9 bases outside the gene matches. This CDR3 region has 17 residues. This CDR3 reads CASSYNQREDPYNEQFF. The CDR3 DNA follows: TGTGCCAGCAGCTATAACCAGCGGGAGGACCCCTACAATGAGCAGTTCTTC.

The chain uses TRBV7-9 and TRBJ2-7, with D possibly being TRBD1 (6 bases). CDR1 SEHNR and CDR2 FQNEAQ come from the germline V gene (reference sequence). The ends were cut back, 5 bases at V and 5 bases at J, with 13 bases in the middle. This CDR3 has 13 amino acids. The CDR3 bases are TGTGCCAGCAGCCCACAGGGTAGCGACGAGCAGTACTTC. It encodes CASSPQGSDEQYF.

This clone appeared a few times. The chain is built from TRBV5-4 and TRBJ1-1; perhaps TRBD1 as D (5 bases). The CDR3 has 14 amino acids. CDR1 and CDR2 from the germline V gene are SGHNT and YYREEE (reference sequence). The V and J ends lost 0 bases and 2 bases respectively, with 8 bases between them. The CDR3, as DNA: TGTGCCAGCAGCTTGGAACAGGCCAACACTGAAGCTTTCTTT. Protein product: CASSLEQANTEAFF. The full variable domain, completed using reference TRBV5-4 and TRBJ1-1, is ETGVTQSPTHLIKTRGQQVTLRCSSQSGHNTVSWYQQALGQGPQFIFQYYREEENGRGNFPPRFSGLQFPNYSSELNVNALELDDSALYLCASSLEQANTEAFFGQGTRLTVV.

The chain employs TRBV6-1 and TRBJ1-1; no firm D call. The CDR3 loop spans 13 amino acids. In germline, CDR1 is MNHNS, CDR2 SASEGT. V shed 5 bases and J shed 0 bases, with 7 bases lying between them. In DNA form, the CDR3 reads TGTGCCAGCAGTACTTTAGTGAACACTGAAGCTTTCTTT. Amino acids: CASSTLVNTEAFF.

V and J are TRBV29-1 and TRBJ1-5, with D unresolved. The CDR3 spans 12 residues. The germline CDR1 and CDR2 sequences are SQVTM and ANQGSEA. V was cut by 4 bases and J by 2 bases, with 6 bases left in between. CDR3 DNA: TGCAGCGTTGTTGTAGGCAATCAGCCCCAGCATTTT. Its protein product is CSVVVGNQPQHF.

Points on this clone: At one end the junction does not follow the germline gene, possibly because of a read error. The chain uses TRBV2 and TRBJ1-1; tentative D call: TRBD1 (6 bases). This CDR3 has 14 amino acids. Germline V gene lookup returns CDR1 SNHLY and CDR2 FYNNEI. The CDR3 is CTSSARQANTEAFF. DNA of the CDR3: TGTACCAGCAGTGCACGACAGGCAAACACTGAAGCTTTCTTT.

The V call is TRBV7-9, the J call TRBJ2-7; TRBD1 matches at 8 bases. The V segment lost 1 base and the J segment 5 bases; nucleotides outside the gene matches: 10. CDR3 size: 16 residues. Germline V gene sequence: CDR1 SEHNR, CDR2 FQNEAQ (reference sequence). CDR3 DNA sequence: TGTGCCAGCAGCTTAGGGACAGGGAGCCGGTGGAACGAGCAGTACTTC. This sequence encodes CASSLGTGSRWNEQYF. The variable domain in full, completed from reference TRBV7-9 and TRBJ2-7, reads DTGVSQNPRHKITKRGQNVTFRCDPISEHNRLYWYRQTLGQGPEFLTYFQNEAQLEKSRLLSDRFSAERPKGSFSTLEIQRTEQGDSAMYLCASSLGTGSRWNEQYFGPGTRLTVT.

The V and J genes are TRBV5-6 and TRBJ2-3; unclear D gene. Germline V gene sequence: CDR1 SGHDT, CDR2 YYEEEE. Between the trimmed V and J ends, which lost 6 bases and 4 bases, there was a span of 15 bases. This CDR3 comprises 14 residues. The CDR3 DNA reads TGTGCCAGCACCCCCGAACCTGGAGCAGATACGCAGTATTTT. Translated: CASTPEPGADTQYF.

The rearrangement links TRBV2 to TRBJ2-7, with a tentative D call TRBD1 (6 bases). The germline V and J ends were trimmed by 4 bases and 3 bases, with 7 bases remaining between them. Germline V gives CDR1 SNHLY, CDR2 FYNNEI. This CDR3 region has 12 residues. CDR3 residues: CASSGDNYEQYF. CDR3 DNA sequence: TGTGCCAGCAGTGGGGACAACTACGAGCAGTACTTC.

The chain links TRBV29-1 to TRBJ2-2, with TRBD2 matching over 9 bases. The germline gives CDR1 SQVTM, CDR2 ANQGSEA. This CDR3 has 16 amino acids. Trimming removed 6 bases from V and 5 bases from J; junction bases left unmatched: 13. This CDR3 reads CSVKPITGLATGELFF. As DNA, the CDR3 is TGCAGCGTAAAACCTATAACGGGACTAGCAACCGGGGAGCTGTTTTTT.

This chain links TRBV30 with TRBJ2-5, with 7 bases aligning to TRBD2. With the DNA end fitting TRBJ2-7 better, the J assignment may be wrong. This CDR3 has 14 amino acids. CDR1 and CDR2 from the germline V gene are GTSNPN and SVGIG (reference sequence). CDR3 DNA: TGTGCCTGGAGTGTACGGCTAGCGGTCTACGAGCAGTACTTC. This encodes CAWSVRLAVYEQYF.

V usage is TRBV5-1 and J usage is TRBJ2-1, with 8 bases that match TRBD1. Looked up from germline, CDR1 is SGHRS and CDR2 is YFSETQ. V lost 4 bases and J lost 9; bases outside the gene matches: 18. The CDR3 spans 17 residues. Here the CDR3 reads CASSRAIGQGSATEQFF. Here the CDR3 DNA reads TGCGCCAGCAGCCGGGCAATAGGACAGGGATCCGCCACTGAGCAGTTCTTC. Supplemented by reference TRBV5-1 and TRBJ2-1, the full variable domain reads KAGVTQTPRYLIKTRGQQVTLSCSPISGHRSVSWYQQTPGQGLQFLFEYFSETQRNKGNFPGRFSGRQFSNSRSEMNVSTLELGDSALYLCASSRAIGQGSATEQFFGPGTRLTVL.